This record covers a single T cell receptor (beta chain). It has no known antigen specificity. Per-base qualities were not stored, and no clone one base away is much larger. The meaning of the sample's time point label: patch test 3, about 24 weeks after DPC sensitization. This specimen's treatment or condition label, per the study, means: therapeutic diphenylcyclopropenone sensitization with weekly scalp DPC. At every patch-test visit, the blood draw took place before the patch test was put on. Eligible patients were aged 18 to 70, diagnosed with alopecia, deemed suitable for DPC therapy, and excluded if pregnant. Total RNA was isolated from unfractionated whole blood collected in Tempus Blood RNA tubes. The sample originates from a study of human T cells and chemical hapten exposure (dated by TCRdb to about 2021). With respect to the entire study: For sensitization, 2% DPC in acetone was applied to a 2 cm by 2 cm area of upper inner arm skin. Patients additionally received weekly therapeutic DPC doses to the scalp throughout the approximately 22-week study period. Blood for TCR sequencing was provided by twenty-nine alopecia patients at one to four time points (pre-sensitization, 2, 6 and 24 weeks). Peripheral blood TCR repertoire changes were tracked in vivo in alopecia patients during primary and secondary sensitization to the hapten diphenylcyclopropenone (DPC). The mostly female patient cohort included alopecia areata with under or over 50% scalp involvement, alopecia totalis and alopecia universalis. Blood samples were taken from patients before sensitization (week 0) and at 2, 6 and about 24 weeks after DPC sensitization. Patch tests used Finn chambers with 0.01% DPC on the upper back, scored after 6 days by International Contact Dermatitis Research Group standards. Libraries were pooled for sequencing, and per-sample TCR yields varied mainly because of small differences in library volumes within the pool.

The CDR3 spans 15 residues, from the cysteine through the phenylalanine. Only the CDR3 portion is preserved as DNA: 45 bases, with reading frame beginning at the first base. Trimming takes 3 bases from V and 0 bases from J, and the germline ends sit 9 bases apart. CDR1 and CDR2, looked up from the germline V gene, are MNHEY and SVGEGT. What the research found in general, with its limitations: Alopecia, a presumed autoimmune disease, was present in all patients, so the immune response of the patients might differ from that of healthy individuals. DPC sensitization did not change how many TCRs were above 1 in 1000 frequency, and no evidence was found of alterations in global repertoire structure. Expanded TCRs formed significantly more large CDR3 similarity clusters than pre-sensitization or healthy control sets, consistent with antigen-driven responses. After repeated subsampling, the strength of the expansion versus patch-test correlation and the threshold at which it became significant changed. Patch test score was positively correlated with the number of PT1 expanded TCRs, with significance at thresholds 8, 16 and 32 but not at 4.

Libraries were built with RACE. The instrument given in TCRdb is NextSeq 500. Library preparation attached unique molecular identifiers to individual cDNA molecules for quantitative, reproducible TCR counting. From each blood RNA sample, both TCR alpha and TCR beta chains were sequenced. Per the authors' processing: The median number of TCRs per sample was approximately 96,000, ranging from roughly 23,224 to 700,000. V, J and CDR3 annotation of the TCR reads was carried out using the Decombinator software suite. For PS versus PT1 abundance plots, all samples were subsampled to the same number of TCRs (28,000). TCRs were defined as expanded if absent before sensitization and observed at least eight times at the 2-week time point. TCRdb trimmed public reads at Q25 via fastp, called clones via MiXCR and kept in-frame beta chains. Merged by CDR3 protein, the rows form single entries marked with the most common genes and DNA. What appears here as the V and J calls and clone size reflects TCRdb's work, not the paper's. The sample table contains under 200,000 distinct CDR3 sequences; only one count was recorded for roughly a quarter of them. Of the sample, 2.1% is held by the ten largest clones.

The chain is made from TRBV6-2 or TRBV6-3 and TRBJ1-5; perhaps TRBD1 is the D gene, with 6 bases matching. This TCR came from a woman aged 18-30 years with alopecia areata. Some clones in this sample may be carry-over from other donors' samples. Source: whole blood, taken in connection with sensitization to the hapten diphenylcyclopropenone (DPC). In nucleotide form, the sequence is TGTGCCAGCAGTTATGGACAGAATAGCAATCAGCCCCAGCATTTT. It encodes CASSYGQNSNQPQHF.